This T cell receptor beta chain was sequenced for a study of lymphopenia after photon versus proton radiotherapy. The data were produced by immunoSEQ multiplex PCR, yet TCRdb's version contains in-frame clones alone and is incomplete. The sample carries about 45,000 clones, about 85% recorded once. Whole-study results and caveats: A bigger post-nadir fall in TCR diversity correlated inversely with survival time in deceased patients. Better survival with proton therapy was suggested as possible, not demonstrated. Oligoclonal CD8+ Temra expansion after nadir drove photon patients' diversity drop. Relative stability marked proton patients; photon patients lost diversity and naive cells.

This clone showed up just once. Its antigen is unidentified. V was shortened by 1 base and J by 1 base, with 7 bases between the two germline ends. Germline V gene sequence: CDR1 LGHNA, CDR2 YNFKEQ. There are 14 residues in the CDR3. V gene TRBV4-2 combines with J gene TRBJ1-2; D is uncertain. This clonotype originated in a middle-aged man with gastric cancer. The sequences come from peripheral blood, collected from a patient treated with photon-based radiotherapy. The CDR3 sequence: CASSQAGVNYGYTF. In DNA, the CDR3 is TGTGCCAGCAGCCAAGCGGGAGTTAACTATGGCTACACCTTC.